The 6 T cell receptor beta chains presented below share a single source sample, sequenced in a study of blood T cell repertoires in COVID-19. Produced via immunoSEQ multiplex PCR; TCRdb's table is partial and in-frame only. The data show about 350,000 clones, approximately 89% seen once. The specimen sequenced was peripheral blood. The receptors shown here come from a woman aged 55-70 years with COVID-19, enrolled during active disease.

This clone has just a few counts. CDR3: CASSLGVSGGYNEQFF. The DNA for the CDR3 is TGTGCCAGCAGCTTAGGGGTTAGCGGGGGCTACAATGAGCAGTTCTTC. The chain employs TRBV7-2 and TRBJ2-1; 9 bases agree with TRBD2. J lost 3 bases, V lost 1 base, and 4 bases had no gene match. The CDR3 consists of 16 residues. CDR1 SGHTA and CDR2 FQGNSA come from the germline V gene.

Turning to this clone: Within the sample, other DNA sequences also encode this same CDR3. The chain employs TRBV6-5 and TRBJ1-6; TRBD1 might be the D (5 bases). V dropped 0 bases and J dropped 7 bases, with 10 bases sitting between them. The CDR3 is made up of 15 amino acids. Germline V gives CDR1 MNHEY, CDR2 SVGAGI. The CDR3 DNA sequence: TGTGCCAGCAGTTACTCGGGCAGGGCCAATTCACCCCTCCACTTT. Protein sequence: CASSYSGRANSPLHF.

V gene TRBV10-3 combines with J gene TRBJ1-1; no clear D. This CDR3 region has 15 residues. V was pared by 2 bases and J by 1 base, with 11 bases between. Germline lookup yields CDR1 ENHRY and CDR2 SYGVKD. The CDR3 region has the DNA TGTGCCATCAGTGAGAGAGAGGGCGGGAACACTGAAGCTTTCTTT. This gives the protein CAISEREGGNTEAFF.

The chain joins TRBV15 to TRBJ1-2, with 7 bases that match TRBD1. Trimming at V came to 7 bases and at J to 3 bases, leaving 8 bases not matched to a gene. The CDR3 spans 14 residues. Germline V lookup: CDR1 LNHNV, CDR2 YYDKDF (reference sequence). Here the CDR3 DNA reads TGTGCCACCACCCCGGGAGGGGGCCACTATGGCTACACCTTC. Its protein product is CATTPGGGHYGYTF.

This chain links TRBV4-1 with TRBJ2-2, with 15 nucleotides matching TRBD2. With V trimmed by 1 base and J by 2 bases, 2 bases remained unmatched. Germline CDR1 reads MGHRA; CDR2 reads YSYEKL. The CDR3 sequence is 18 residues long. CDR3 sequence reads: CASSQVGLAGGNTGELFF. As DNA, the CDR3 is TGCGCCAGCAGCCAAGTGGGACTAGCGGGGGGTAACACCGGGGAGCTGTTTTTT.

This rearrangement joins TRBV3-1 (or the pseudogene TRBV3-2) to TRBJ2-3; 8 bases match TRBD2. CDR1 LGHDT and CDR2 YNNKEL come from the germline V gene (reference sequence). V shed 2 bases and J 6 bases; nucleotides not matched to a gene: 13. The CDR3 is 17 residues long. CDR3 protein: CASSQSTPGGPDDTQYF. CDR3 bases: TGTGCCAGCAGCCAAAGTACCCCGGGGGGGCCTGACGATACGCAGTATTTT.